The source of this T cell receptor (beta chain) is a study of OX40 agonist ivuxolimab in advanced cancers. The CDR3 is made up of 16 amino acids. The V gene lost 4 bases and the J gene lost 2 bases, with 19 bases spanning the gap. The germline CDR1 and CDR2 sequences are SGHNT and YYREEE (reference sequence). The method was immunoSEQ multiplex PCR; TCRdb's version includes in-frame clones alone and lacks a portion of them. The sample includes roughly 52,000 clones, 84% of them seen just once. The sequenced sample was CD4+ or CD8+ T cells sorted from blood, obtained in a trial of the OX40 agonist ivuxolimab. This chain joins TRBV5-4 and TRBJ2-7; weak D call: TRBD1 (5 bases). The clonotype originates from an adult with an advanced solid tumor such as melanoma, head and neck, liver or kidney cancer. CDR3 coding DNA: TGTGCCAGCAGCCAAGATGACAGCCGTCCTACCTACGAGCAGTACTTC. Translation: CASSQDDSRPTYEQYF.